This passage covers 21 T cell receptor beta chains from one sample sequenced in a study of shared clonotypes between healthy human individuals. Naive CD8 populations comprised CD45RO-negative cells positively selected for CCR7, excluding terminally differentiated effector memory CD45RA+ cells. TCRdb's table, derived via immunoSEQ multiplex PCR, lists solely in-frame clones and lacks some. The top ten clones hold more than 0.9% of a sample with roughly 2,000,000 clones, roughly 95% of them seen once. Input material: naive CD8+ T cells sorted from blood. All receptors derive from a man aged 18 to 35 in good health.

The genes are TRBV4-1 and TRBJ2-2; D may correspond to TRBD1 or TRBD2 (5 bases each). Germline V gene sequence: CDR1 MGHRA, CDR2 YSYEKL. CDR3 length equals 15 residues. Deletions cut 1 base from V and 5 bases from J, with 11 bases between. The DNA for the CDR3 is TGCGCCAGCAGCCAAGTTGTCAGGGAGACCGGGGAGCTGTTTTTT. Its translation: CASSQVVRETGELFF.

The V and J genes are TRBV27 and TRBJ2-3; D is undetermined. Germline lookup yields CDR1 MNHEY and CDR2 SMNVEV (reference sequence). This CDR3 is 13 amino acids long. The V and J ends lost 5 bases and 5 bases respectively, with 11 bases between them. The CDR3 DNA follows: TGTGCCAGCAGTCTCGTTCGACTAGATACGCAGTATTTT. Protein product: CASSLVRLDTQYF.

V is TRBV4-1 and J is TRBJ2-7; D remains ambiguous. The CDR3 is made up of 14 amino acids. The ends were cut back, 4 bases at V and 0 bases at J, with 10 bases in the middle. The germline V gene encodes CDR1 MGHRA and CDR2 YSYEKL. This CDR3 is CASSLSADSYEQYF. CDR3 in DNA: TGCGCCAGCAGCCTGTCGGCAGACTCCTACGAGCAGTACTTC.

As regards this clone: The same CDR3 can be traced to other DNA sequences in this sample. The CDR3 DNA reads TGTGCCAGCAGCTTAGCCACTAGTTACGAGCAGTACTTC. Translated, it gives CASSLATSYEQYF. The gene calls are TRBV7-9 and TRBJ2-7; perhaps TRBD2 as D (5 bases). CDR1 SEHNR and CDR2 FQNEAQ come from the germline V gene (reference sequence). The length of the CDR3 is 13 residues. Trimming left V 0 bases short and J 4 bases short, with 7 bases between.

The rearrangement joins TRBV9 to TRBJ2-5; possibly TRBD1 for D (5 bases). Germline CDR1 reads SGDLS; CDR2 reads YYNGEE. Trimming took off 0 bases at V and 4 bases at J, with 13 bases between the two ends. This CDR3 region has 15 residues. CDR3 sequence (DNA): TGTGCCAGCAGCGTAGGGTCAGGGATCGGAGAGACCCAGTACTTC. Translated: CASSVGSGIGETQYF.

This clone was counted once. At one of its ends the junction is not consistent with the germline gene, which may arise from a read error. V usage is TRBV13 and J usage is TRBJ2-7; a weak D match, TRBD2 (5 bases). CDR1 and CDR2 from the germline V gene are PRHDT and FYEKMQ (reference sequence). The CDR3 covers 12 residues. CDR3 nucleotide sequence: TGTGCCAGCAGCATGGACTCCAACGAGCAGTACTTC. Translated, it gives CASSMDSNEQYF.

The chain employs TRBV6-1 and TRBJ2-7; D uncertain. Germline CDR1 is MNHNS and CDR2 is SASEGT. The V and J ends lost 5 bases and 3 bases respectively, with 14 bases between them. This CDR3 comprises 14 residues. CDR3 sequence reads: CASSPQSLGYEQYF. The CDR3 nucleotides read TGTGCCAGCAGTCCTCAGTCCCTCGGCTACGAGCAGTACTTC.

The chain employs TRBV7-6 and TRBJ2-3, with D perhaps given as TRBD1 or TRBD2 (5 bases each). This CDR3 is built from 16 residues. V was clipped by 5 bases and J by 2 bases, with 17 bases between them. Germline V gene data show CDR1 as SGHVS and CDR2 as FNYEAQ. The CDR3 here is CASSTPGSDFTDTQYF. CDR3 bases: TGTGCCAGCAGCACACCAGGGAGTGATTTCACAGATACGCAGTATTTT.

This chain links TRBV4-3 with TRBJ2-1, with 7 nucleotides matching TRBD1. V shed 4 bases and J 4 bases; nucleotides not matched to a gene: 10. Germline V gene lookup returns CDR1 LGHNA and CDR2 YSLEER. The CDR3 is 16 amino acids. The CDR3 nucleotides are TGCGCCAGCAGCCTCCAGACAGGGCCCACTTACAATGAGCAGTTCTTC. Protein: CASSLQTGPTYNEQFF.

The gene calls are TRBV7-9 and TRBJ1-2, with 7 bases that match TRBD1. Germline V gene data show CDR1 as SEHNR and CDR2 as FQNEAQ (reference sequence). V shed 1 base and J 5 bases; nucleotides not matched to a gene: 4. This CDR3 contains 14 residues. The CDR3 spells CASSLEGAPYGYTF. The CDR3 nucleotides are TGTGCCAGCAGCTTAGAGGGGGCGCCTTATGGCTACACCTTC.

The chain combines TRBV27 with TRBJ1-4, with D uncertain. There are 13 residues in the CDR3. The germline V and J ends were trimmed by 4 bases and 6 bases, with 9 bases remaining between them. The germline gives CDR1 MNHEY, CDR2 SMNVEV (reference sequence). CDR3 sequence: CASSSLSHEKLFF. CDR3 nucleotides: TGTGCCAGCAGTTCCTTAAGCCATGAAAAACTGTTTTTT.

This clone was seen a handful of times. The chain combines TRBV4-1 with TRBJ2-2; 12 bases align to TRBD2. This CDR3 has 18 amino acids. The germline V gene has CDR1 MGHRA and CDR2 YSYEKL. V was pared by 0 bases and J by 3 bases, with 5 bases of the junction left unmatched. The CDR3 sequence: CASSQDPLAGGYTGELFF. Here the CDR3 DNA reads TGCGCCAGCAGCCAAGATCCACTAGCGGGGGGCTACACCGGGGAGCTGTTTTTT.

CDR3 bases: TGTGCCAGCAGCTTAGCATTCAGCCATCCCTTATACGAGCAGTACTTC. Protein: CASSLAFSHPLYEQYF. The chain carries TRBV11-2 and TRBJ2-7; D gene unclear. This CDR3 comprises 16 residues. Germline lookup yields CDR1 SGHAT and CDR2 FQNNGV. The V gene lost 1 base and the J gene lost 4 bases, with 17 bases spanning the gap.

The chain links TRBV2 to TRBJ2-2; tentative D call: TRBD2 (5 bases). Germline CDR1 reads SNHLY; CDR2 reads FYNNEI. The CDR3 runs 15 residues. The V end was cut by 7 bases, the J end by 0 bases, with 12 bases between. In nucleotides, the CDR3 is TGTGCCAGCAATGAGGGCTTCGCGAACACCGGGGAGCTGTTTTTT. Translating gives CASNEGFANTGELFF.

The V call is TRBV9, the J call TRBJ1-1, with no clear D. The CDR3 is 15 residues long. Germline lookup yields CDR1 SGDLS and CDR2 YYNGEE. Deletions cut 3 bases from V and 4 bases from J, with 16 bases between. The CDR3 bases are TGTGCCAGCAGCGCACCCGTCGGCAACACCACTGAAGCTTTCTTT. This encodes CASSAPVGNTTEAFF.

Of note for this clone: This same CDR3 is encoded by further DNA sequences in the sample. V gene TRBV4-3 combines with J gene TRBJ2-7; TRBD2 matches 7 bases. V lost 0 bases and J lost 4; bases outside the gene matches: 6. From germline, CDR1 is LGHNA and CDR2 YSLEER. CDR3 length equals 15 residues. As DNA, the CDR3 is TGCGCCAGCAGCCAAGATTGGGGAGGGACTTACGAGCAGTACTTC. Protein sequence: CASSQDWGGTYEQYF.

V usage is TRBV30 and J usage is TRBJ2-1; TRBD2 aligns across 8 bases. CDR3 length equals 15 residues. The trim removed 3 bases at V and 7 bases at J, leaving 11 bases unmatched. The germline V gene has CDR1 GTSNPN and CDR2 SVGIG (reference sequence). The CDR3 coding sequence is TGTGCCTGGAGCCACGGTCCGGGACTAGTTAATGAGCAGTTCTTC. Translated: CAWSHGPGLVNEQFF.

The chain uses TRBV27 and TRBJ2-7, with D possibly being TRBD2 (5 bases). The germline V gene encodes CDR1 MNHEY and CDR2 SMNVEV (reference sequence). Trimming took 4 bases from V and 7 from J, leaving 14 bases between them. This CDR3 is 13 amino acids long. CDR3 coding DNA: TGTGCCAGCAGTTATCCCGGGAACGGGGAGCAGTACTTC. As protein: CASSYPGNGEQYF.

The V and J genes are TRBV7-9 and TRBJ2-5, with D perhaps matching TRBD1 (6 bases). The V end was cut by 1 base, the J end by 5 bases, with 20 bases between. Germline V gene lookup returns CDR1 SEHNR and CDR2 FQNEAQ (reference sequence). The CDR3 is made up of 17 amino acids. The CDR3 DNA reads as TGTGCCAGCAGCTTAGGTGGCGCGGAACAGGGATTTGAGACCCAGTACTTC. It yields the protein CASSLGGAEQGFETQYF. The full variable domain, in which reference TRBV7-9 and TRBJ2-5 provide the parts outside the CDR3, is DTGVSQNPRHKITKRGQNVTFRCDPISEHNRLYWYRQTLGQGPEFLTYFQNEAQLEKSRLLSDRFSAERPKGSFSTLEIQRTEQGDSAMYLCASSLGGAEQGFETQYFGPGTRLLVL.

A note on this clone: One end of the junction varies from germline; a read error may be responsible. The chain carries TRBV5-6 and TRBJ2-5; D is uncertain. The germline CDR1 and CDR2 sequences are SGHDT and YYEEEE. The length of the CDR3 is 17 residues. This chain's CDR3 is CASSLAWVTEDHETQYF. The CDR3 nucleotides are TGTGCCAGCAGCTTGGCCTGGGTGACCGAGGACCATGAGACCCAGTACTTC.

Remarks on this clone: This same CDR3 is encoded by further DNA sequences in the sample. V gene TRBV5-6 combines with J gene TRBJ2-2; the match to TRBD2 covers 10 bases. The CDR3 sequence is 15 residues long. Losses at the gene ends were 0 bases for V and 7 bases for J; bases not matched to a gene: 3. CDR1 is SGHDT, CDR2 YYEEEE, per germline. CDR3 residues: CASSLGLAGVGELFF. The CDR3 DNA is TGTGCCAGCAGCTTGGGGCTAGCGGGAGTCGGGGAGCTGTTTTTT. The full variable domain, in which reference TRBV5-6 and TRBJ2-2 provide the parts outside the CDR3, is DAGVTQSPTHLIKTRGQQVTLRCSPKSGHDTVSWYQQALGQGPQFIFQYYEEEERQRGNFPDRFSGHQFPNYSSELNVNALLLGDSALYLCASSLGLAGVGELFFGEGSRLTVL.